These T cell receptor beta chains were read from a single sample in a study of OX40 agonist ivuxolimab in advanced cancers. Profiled with immunoSEQ multiplex PCR; TCRdb holds only in-frame clones, not every one. The sample shows roughly 40,000 clones, around 83% of them seen only once. This material consisted of CD4+ or CD8+ T cells sorted from blood, taken in a trial of the OX40 agonist ivuxolimab. These receptors were collected from an adult with an advanced solid tumor such as melanoma, head and neck, liver or kidney cancer. CDR3s include the opening cysteine and the closing phenylalanine or tryptophan. Fields, in order: J gene, clone size, V gene, D gene, CDR3 DNA, CDR3 protein. D genes are given only for firm matches. The size entry is marked missing in some rows and otherwise reads once, few, many or a size class.

j_gene: TRBJ2-3
abundance: NA
v_gene: TRBV16
d_gene: NA
CDR3nt: TGTGCCAGCAGCCAATTTGCAGGGGCCTACACAGATACGCAGTATTTT
CDR3aa: CASSQFAGAYTDTQYF

j_gene: TRBJ2-2
abundance: NA
v_gene: TRBV4-2
d_gene: NA
CDR3nt: TGTGCCAGCAGCCAAGATCCCCGGGCTTCGGGCACCGGGGAGCTGTTTTTT
CDR3aa: CASSQDPRASGTGELFF

j_gene: TRBJ1-2
abundance: NA
v_gene: TRBV14
d_gene: NA
CDR3nt: TGTGCCAGCAGCCAAGAGGAGGACAGCCGTTATGGCTACACCTTC
CDR3aa: CASSQEEDSRYGYTF

j_gene: TRBJ1-2
abundance: NA
v_gene: TRBV2
d_gene: NA
CDR3nt: TGTGCCAGCAGGGGGGAGGATGGCTACACCTTC
CDR3aa: CASRGEDGYTF

j_gene: TRBJ1-1
abundance: NA
v_gene: TRBV7-3
d_gene: NA
CDR3nt: TGTGCCAGCAGCTTAACGGGAGACCTAGAAGCTTTCTTT
CDR3aa: CASSLTGDLEAFF

j_gene: TRBJ2-1
abundance: NA
v_gene: TRBV6-5
d_gene: NA
CDR3nt: TGTGCCAGCAGTTACTCCGGTAACGATATCTACAATGAGCAGTTCTTC
CDR3aa: CASSYSGNDIYNEQFF

j_gene: TRBJ2-7
abundance: NA
v_gene: TRBV14
d_gene: NA
CDR3nt: TGTGCCAGCAGCCTACAGGGCCCCGGGCCCGCTACGGAGCAGTACTTC
CDR3aa: CASSLQGPGPATEQYF

j_gene: TRBJ2-7
abundance: NA
v_gene: TRBV27
d_gene: TRBD1
CDR3nt: TGTGCCAGCAGTTTGGACAGGGCTGGGGACGAGCAGTACTTC
CDR3aa: CASSLDRAGDEQYF

j_gene: TRBJ2-1
abundance: NA
v_gene: TRBV9
d_gene: TRBD2
CDR3nt: TGTGCCAGCAGCGTAGCGGGCGGGGGTTCCTACAATGAGCAGTTCTTC
CDR3aa: CASSVAGGGSYNEQFF

j_gene: TRBJ1-1
abundance: NA
v_gene: TRBV9
d_gene: TRBD1
CDR3nt: TGTGCCAGCAGCGAAACCGGGACAGAAGAAGCTTTCTTT
CDR3aa: CASSETGTEEAFF

j_gene: TRBJ2-3
abundance: NA
v_gene: TRBV4-3
d_gene: NA
CDR3nt: TGCGCCAGCAGCCCCCAAGGGGGGGCAGATACGCAGTATTTT
CDR3aa: CASSPQGGADTQYF

j_gene: TRBJ1-1
abundance: once
v_gene: TRBV27
d_gene: NA
CDR3nt: TGTGCCAGCAGTTACCATTCGGGGAGCACTGAAGCTTTCTTT
CDR3aa: CASSYHSGSTEAFF

j_gene: TRBJ2-1
abundance: once
v_gene: TRBV4-1
d_gene: TRBD2
CDR3nt: TGCGCCAGCAGCGTAAGAAGGACTAGCGGGGAGATGTTCTTC
CDR3aa: CASSVRRTSGEMFF

j_gene: TRBJ2-3
abundance: NA
v_gene: TRBV15
d_gene: NA
CDR3nt: TGTGCCACCAGCAGAATGGGCCCCACAGATACGCAGTATTTT
CDR3aa: CATSRMGPTDTQYF

j_gene: TRBJ1-2
abundance: NA
v_gene: TRBV7-9
d_gene: TRBD1
CDR3nt: TGTGCCAGCACCCTGGGGACAGGGGATAACTATGGCTACACCTTC
CDR3aa: CASTLGTGDNYGYTF

j_gene: TRBJ1-4
abundance: NA
v_gene: TRBV6-5
d_gene: NA
CDR3nt: TGTGCCAGCAGTTACCTAGGGGTACCAAATGAAAAACTGTTTTTT
CDR3aa: CASSYLGVPNEKLFF

j_gene: TRBJ1-2
abundance: NA
v_gene: TRBV6-5
d_gene: TRBD1
CDR3nt: TGTGCCAGCAGTTACTCCGGGACAGACTATGGCTACACCTTC
CDR3aa: CASSYSGTDYGYTF

j_gene: TRBJ1-2
abundance: NA
v_gene: TRBV27
d_gene: NA
CDR3nt: TGTGCCAGCAGTTTTGGAGGGGTAGGTGGCTACACCTTC
CDR3aa: CASSFGGVGGYTF

j_gene: TRBJ2-3
abundance: NA
v_gene: TRBV9
d_gene: NA
CDR3nt: TGTGCCAGCAACCCTAGTCCGGCGACCCAGGCAGATACGCAGTATTTT
CDR3aa: CASNPSPATQADTQYF

j_gene: TRBJ1-2
abundance: few
v_gene: TRBV19
d_gene: NA
CDR3nt: TGTGCCAGTAGTTCAACAGTCCCCGGTGGCTACACCTTC
CDR3aa: CASSSTVPGGYTF

j_gene: TRBJ1-2
abundance: NA
v_gene: TRBV9
d_gene: TRBD1
CDR3nt: TGTGCCAGCAGCGGAGACAGGGATGGCTACACCTTC
CDR3aa: CASSGDRDGYTF

j_gene: TRBJ1-5
abundance: NA
v_gene: TRBV28
d_gene: NA
CDR3nt: TGTGCCAGCAGTCCAACGGGGCTGAGCAATCAGCCCCAGCATTTT
CDR3aa: CASSPTGLSNQPQHF

j_gene: TRBJ2-1
abundance: NA
v_gene: TRBV28
d_gene: TRBD2
CDR3nt: TGTGCCAGCAGTTTAGAAGTCGGGGGGGGATCCTACAATGAGCAGTTCTTC
CDR3aa: CASSLEVGGGSYNEQFF

j_gene: TRBJ2-5
abundance: few
v_gene: TRBV6-6
d_gene: NA
CDR3nt: TGTGCCAGCAGTCCGAGAGGCTTGACTTACCAAGAGACCCAGTACTTC
CDR3aa: CASSPRGLTYQETQYF

j_gene: TRBJ1-1
abundance: NA
v_gene: TRBV6-1
d_gene: TRBD1
CDR3nt: TGTGCCAGCAGCGGGACAGGGAGTAGGTCTTTCTTT
CDR3aa: CASSGTGSRSFF

j_gene: TRBJ1-4
abundance: NA
v_gene: TRBV11-2
d_gene: NA
CDR3nt: TGTGCCAGCAGCTTAGTCCGCGGAGAGACGACTAATGAAAAACTGTTTTTT
CDR3aa: CASSLVRGETTNEKLFF

j_gene: TRBJ2-3
abundance: NA
v_gene: TRBV7-6
d_gene: NA
CDR3nt: TGTGCCAGCAGCTTAGAAGGAACCCCGGATACGCAGTATTTT
CDR3aa: CASSLEGTPDTQYF

j_gene: TRBJ1-1
abundance: NA
v_gene: TRBV13
d_gene: NA
CDR3nt: TGTGCCAGCAGCTTAGAGCGGGACACTGAAGCTTTCTTT
CDR3aa: CASSLERDTEAFF

j_gene: TRBJ1-4
abundance: NA
v_gene: TRBV6-1
d_gene: NA
CDR3nt: TGTGCCAGCAGTGCCCACAGGGACCCTAATGAAAAACTGTTTTTT
CDR3aa: CASSAHRDPNEKLFF

j_gene: TRBJ2-1
abundance: NA
v_gene: TRBV7-7
d_gene: NA
CDR3nt: TGTGCCAGCAGCTTAGAGCAGGGCCCGTGGAATGAGCAGTTCTTC
CDR3aa: CASSLEQGPWNEQFF

j_gene: TRBJ2-2
abundance: NA
v_gene: TRBV7-2
d_gene: NA
CDR3nt: TGTGCCAGCAGCTTAGGCGGGGGCCGCCGCGGGGAGCTGTTTTTT
CDR3aa: CASSLGGGRRGELFF

j_gene: TRBJ1-6
abundance: many
v_gene: TRBV11-2
d_gene: TRBD1
CDR3nt: TGTGCCAGCAGCCAGGAAACAGGGGAAGGTGATTCACCCCTCCACTTT
CDR3aa: CASSQETGEGDSPLHF

j_gene: TRBJ2-3
abundance: NA
v_gene: TRBV2
d_gene: NA
CDR3nt: TGTGCCATAGTAGCGGCTCTCGACACAGATACGCAGTATTTT
CDR3aa: CAIVAALDTDTQYF

j_gene: TRBJ1-2
abundance: once
v_gene: TRBV4-3
d_gene: NA
CDR3nt: TGCGCCAGCAGCCAAGATTTAATGTTGTCCTATGGCTACACCTTC
CDR3aa: CASSQDLMLSYGYTF

j_gene: TRBJ1-4
abundance: NA
v_gene: TRBV30
d_gene: NA
CDR3nt: TGTGCCTCCAGGGATAGGTCTAATGAAAAACTGCTTTTT
CDR3aa: CASRDRSNEKLLF